This TCR beta chain came from a study of cytomegalovirus exposure and HLA in healthy donors. V dropped 7 bases and J dropped 4 bases, with 16 bases sitting between them. The CDR3 has 14 residues. Germline V gene data show CDR1 as LNHDA and CDR2 as SQIVND (reference sequence). The PCR employed 60 Vbeta primers together with 13 Jbeta primers. Measured with immunoSEQ multiplex PCR; TCRdb has only the in-frame clones, and not every one. Of roughly 190,000 clones in the sample, more than 75% were seen once. About this clone itself: What it recognizes is unknown.

Study results and limitations: Cytomegalovirus association was listed for 164 TCR beta chains. Follow-up analysis found HLA locus-dependent TCR association rates, highest for DRB1 and lowest for HLA-C. Specificity of a few CMV-associated chains for CMV antigens was verified in vitro. In an earlier analysis, productive rearrangement rates for most beta V segments clustered near 87% or 30%.

The chain is built from TRBV19 and TRBJ1-2; tentatively, D is TRBD1 (5 bases). The sequence came from a man aged 25 to 40 in good health and CMV-seronegative. The specimen was PBMCs. CDR3 nucleotides: TGTGCCAGTAAGCGCAGGGAAAACCCCTATGGCTACACCTTC. Its protein is CASKRRENPYGYTF.